This T cell receptor (beta chain) was observed in a study of blood T cell repertoires in COVID-19. Study as a whole: Samples of COVID-19 (acute and convalescent) were obtained from the United States, Italy and Spain. Nucleic acid was either cDNA or gDNA, and it came from T cells, B-cell-depleted T cells, or PBMCs.

Original processing methods: It was from reference gene primer amplification that nucleated cell counts were estimated. Clones were read by immunoSEQ multiplex PCR, and TCRdb kept only the in-frame ones, dropping some. That table furnishes V, J and clone size, whereas the DNA furnished D and trimming. This table holds 120,000 to 150,000 clones, roughly 88% found once. The trim removed 8 bases at V and 5 bases at J, leaving 3 bases unmatched. This CDR3 spans 13 amino acids. In germline, CDR1 is MNHEY, CDR2 SVGAGI. The sample consisted of peripheral blood. This rearrangement joins TRBV6-5 to TRBJ2-7; the match to TRBD2 covers 13 bases. The clonotype originates from a human donor in a cohort sampled during active COVID-19. The CDR3 nucleotides are TGTGCCAGCCAGGGACTAGCGGGGAACGAGCAGTACTTC. It translates to CASQGLAGNEQYF.